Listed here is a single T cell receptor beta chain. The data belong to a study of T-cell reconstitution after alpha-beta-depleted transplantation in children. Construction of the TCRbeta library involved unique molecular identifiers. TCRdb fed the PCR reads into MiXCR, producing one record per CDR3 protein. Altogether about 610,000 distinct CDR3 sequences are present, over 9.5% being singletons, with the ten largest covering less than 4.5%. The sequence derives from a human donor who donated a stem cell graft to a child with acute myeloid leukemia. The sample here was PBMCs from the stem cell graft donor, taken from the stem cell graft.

Written as DNA, the CDR3 is TGTGCCAGCAGTGATGCCTCAAGGAGACTCGGCACCGGGGAGCTGTTTTTT. This encodes CASSDASRRLGTGELFF. V usage is TRBV2 and J usage is TRBJ2-2; D is unclear. The V end was cut by 3 bases, the J end by 4 bases, with 18 bases between. The CDR3 has 17 residues. Germline-derived CDR1 and CDR2 are SNHLY and FYNNEI.